Included here is one T cell receptor beta chain sequence, with context. The data stem from a study of OX40 agonist ivuxolimab in advanced cancers. Repertoires were generated with immunoSEQ multiplex PCR, while TCRdb's copy carries only in-frame clones and drops some. This sample has approximately 63,000 clones, with 70% to 80% found just once. CDR3 length: 14 residues. The germline gives CDR1 SEHNR, CDR2 FQNEAQ (reference sequence). V gave up 5 bases and J gave up 7 bases, with 14 bases separating them. This sample comprised CD4+ or CD8+ T cells sorted from blood, obtained in a trial of the OX40 agonist ivuxolimab. The receptor's source is an adult with an advanced solid tumor such as melanoma, head and neck, liver or kidney cancer. The chain couples TRBV7-9 to TRBJ1-4, with D possibly matching TRBD1 (5 bases). CDR3 nucleotides: TGTGCCAGCAGCCCAACGGGGCTGGGTGAAAAACTGTTTTTT. Translated, it gives CASSPTGLGEKLFF.